Listed here are 29 T cell receptor beta chains from one sample, sequenced in a study of response to subunit inactivated influenza vaccine. From the RT-PCR reads, TCRdb called clonotypes with MiXCR, one entry per CDR3 protein. Here the sample spans roughly 550,000 distinct CDR3 sequences, 20% to 25% being singletons. These data were also reused for a study on T cells expressing NK-cell markers. From that second work: Generation of TCR beta cDNA was performed by 5'RACE template switching incorporating UMIs.

This specimen consisted of CD4+ T cells sorted from PBMCs, obtained 11 to 12 days after vaccination. These receptors came from a man over 45 who received an inactivated influenza vaccine.

The rearrangement joins TRBV10-3 to TRBJ2-3; D assignment may be TRBD1 or TRBD2 (5 bases each). The germline V gene encodes CDR1 ENHRY and CDR2 SYGVKD. Trimming shortened V by 5 bases and J by 1 base, and 13 bases separated the two germline ends. The CDR3 spans 15 residues. The CDR3: CAISHGAGRTDTQYF. In DNA form, the CDR3 reads TGTGCCATCAGTCACGGGGCAGGACGCACAGATACGCAGTATTTT.

The chain employs TRBV6-2 or TRBV6-3 and TRBJ2-1; 12 bases are shared with TRBD2. V shed 8 bases and J 8 bases; nucleotides not matched to a gene: 7. The length of the CDR3 is 14 residues. Germline-derived CDR1 and CDR2 are MNHEY and SVGEGT. For the CDR3, the DNA is TGTGCCAGCTCCCCGACTAGCGGGAGCTATGAGCAGTTCTTC. Translation: CASSPTSGSYEQFF.

This clonotype was seen repeatedly, ten times or more. This chain joins TRBV20-1 and TRBJ2-3; 9 bases are a match to TRBD2. Germline CDR1 DFQATT, CDR2 SNEGSKA (reference sequence). V was pared by 6 bases and J by 10 bases, with 14 bases of the junction left unmatched. There are 14 residues in the CDR3. CDR3 loop: CSANVNSRGGSQYF. DNA for the CDR3: TGCAGTGCGAACGTCAACTCGCGGGGGGGCTCGCAGTATTTT.

V gene TRBV20-1 combines with J gene TRBJ1-5, with 7 bases that match TRBD1. V gave up 5 bases and J gave up 2 bases; unmatched junction bases: 3. There are 13 residues in the CDR3. Germline V CDR1 and CDR2: DFQATT, SNEGSKA (reference sequence). The DNA of the CDR3 is TGCAGTGCTCTTACAGGGGGCAATCAGCCCCAGCATTTT. Amino acid sequence: CSALTGGNQPQHF.

This clonotype was seen a single time. The chain combines TRBV2 with TRBJ2-1; D unresolved. This CDR3 region has 12 residues. Germline V gene sequence: CDR1 SNHLY, CDR2 FYNNEI. V shed 0 bases and J shed 9 bases, with 6 bases lying between them. The DNA for the CDR3 is TGTGCCAGCAGTGAAGCGTTTATTGAGCAGTTCTTC. Translation gives CASSEAFIEQFF.

CDR3 amino acids: CSARSAGTRGETQYF. The CDR3 coding sequence is TGCAGTGCTAGGTCAGCGGGAACCCGAGGGGAGACCCAGTACTTC. The rearrangement links TRBV20-1 to TRBJ2-5, with TRBD2 matching 7 bases. Trimming took 3 bases from V and 5 from J; bases not matched to a gene: 12. This CDR3 region has 15 residues. The germline V gene has CDR1 DFQATT and CDR2 SNEGSKA (reference sequence).

The V call is TRBV20-1, the J call TRBJ1-1; 9 bases line up with TRBD1. V lost 5 bases to trimming and J lost 5 bases; unmatched junction nucleotides: 12. Germline V gene data show CDR1 as DFQATT and CDR2 as SNEGSKA (reference sequence). The length of the CDR3 is 15 residues. The CDR3 loop reads CSAPAPRQGVTEAFF. In DNA form, the CDR3 reads TGCAGTGCTCCCGCGCCCCGACAGGGGGTAACTGAAGCTTTCTTT.

This clonotype was seen a handful of times. The chain has TRBV10-3 and TRBJ1-5, with unresolved D. Trimming took off 2 bases at V and 3 bases at J, with 8 bases between the two ends. This CDR3 has 14 amino acids. The germline gives CDR1 ENHRY, CDR2 SYGVKD. CDR3 sequence reads: CAISEVSFNQPQHF. The CDR3 nucleotides read TGTGCCATCAGTGAGGTTTCTTTCAATCAGCCCCAGCATTTT.

The rearrangement uses TRBV12-3 or TRBV12-4 and TRBJ2-1, with 9 bases fitting TRBD2. V shed 8 bases, J shed 7 bases, and the junction held 9 bases outside the gene matches. The CDR3 spans 14 residues. CDR3 region: CASALGLALNEQFF. The CDR3 DNA reads as TGTGCCAGCGCCCTCGGACTAGCGCTGAATGAGCAGTTCTTC.

There are many counts of this clonotype. V is TRBV29-1 and J is TRBJ2-3, with D hard to call. Trimming removed 2 bases from V and 0 bases from J, with 18 bases in between. The CDR3 consists of 17 residues. Germline lookup yields CDR1 SQVTM and CDR2 ANQGSEA. As DNA, the CDR3 is TGCAGCGTTGAAAAGGGTTTCCCCCTCACTAGCACAGATACGCAGTATTTT. This sequence encodes CSVEKGFPLTSTDTQYF.

This clonotype has just a few counts. V usage is TRBV6-2 or TRBV6-3 and J usage is TRBJ1-3, with no clear D. CDR3 length: 16 residues. Germline values: CDR1 MNHEY, CDR2 SVGEGT. Trimming pared 2 bases from V and 4 bases from J, leaving 15 bases between. Here the CDR3 reads CASSYRGHQGGNTIYF. CDR3 sequence (DNA): TGTGCCAGCAGTTACCGAGGCCATCAAGGCGGAAACACCATATATTTT.

The chain is built from TRBV24-1 and TRBJ2-2; 9 bases align to TRBD1. J lost 7 bases, V lost 5 bases, and 10 bases had no gene match. The germline V gene encodes CDR1 KGHDR and CDR2 SFDVKD. This CDR3 comprises 16 residues. CDR3 protein: CATSVRPGQGRGELFF. In DNA, the CDR3 is TGTGCCACCAGTGTAAGACCGGGACAGGGTCGCGGGGAGCTGTTTTTT.

This clonotype has a handful of counts. The chain joins TRBV9 to TRBJ2-7, with 15 bases matching TRBD2. Germline V gene data show CDR1 as SGDLS and CDR2 as YYNGEE. V lost 3 bases to trimming and J lost 2 bases; unmatched junction nucleotides: 3. The CDR3 is 16 amino acids. Written as DNA, the CDR3 is TGTGCCAGCAGCGCCGGGACTAGCGGGAGGCCCTACGAGCAGTACTTC. Encoded protein: CASSAGTSGRPYEQYF.

J is TRBJ2-1 and V is TRBV5-1, with 8 bases identical to TRBD2. Germline assignment: CDR1 SGHRS and CDR2 YFSETQ. CDR3 size: 16 residues. Trimming cost V 0 bases and J 8 bases; bases outside gene matches: 10. The CDR3 bases are TGCGCCAGCAGCTTGGCCGGCGGGACTAGTCTAGATGAGCAGTTCTTC. It yields the protein CASSLAGGTSLDEQFF.

V usage is TRBV20-1 and J usage is TRBJ2-7, with TRBD1 as a possible D gene (7 bases). Trimming stripped 5 bases from V and 4 bases from J, with 21 bases between. Germline V gene data show CDR1 as DFQATT and CDR2 as SNEGSKA (reference sequence). The CDR3 covers 15 residues. As DNA, the CDR3 is TGCAGTGCTCGATCACAGGGGTCGGGGAGGTACGAGCAGTACTTC. It encodes CSARSQGSGRYEQYF.

Only a few counts were recorded for this clonotype. J is TRBJ1-3 and V is TRBV30, with D possibly being TRBD1 (5 bases). The CDR3 runs 16 residues. The V end lost 3 bases, the J end lost 0 bases, and 15 bases lay between the germline ends. From germline, CDR1 is GTSNPN and CDR2 SVGIG (reference sequence). The CDR3 reads CAWSPGLGRSGNTIYF. DNA for the CDR3: TGTGCCTGGAGCCCAGGGTTGGGGCGCTCTGGAAACACCATATATTTT.

This clonotype was counted a few times. The chain is built from TRBV30 and TRBJ1-1; D is unresolved. V lost 4 bases and J 5 bases, leaving 14 bases between the germline ends. There are 13 residues in the CDR3. Looked up from germline, CDR1 is GTSNPN and CDR2 is SVGIG (reference sequence). CDR3 bases: TGTGCCTGGACAGTTGGGCCTGGGACTGAAGCTTTCTTT. Amino acids: CAWTVGPGTEAFF.

This rearrangement joins TRBV27 to TRBJ1-6, with D unresolved. V shed 9 bases and J shed 2 bases, with 8 bases lying between them. CDR3 length: 13 residues. Germline CDR1 is MNHEY and CDR2 is SMNVEV (reference sequence). CDR3: CASGFAYNSPLHF. The DNA of the CDR3 is TGTGCCAGTGGGTTCGCCTATAATTCACCCCTCCACTTT.

The gene calls are TRBV20-1 and TRBJ2-4; the match to TRBD1 covers 9 bases. Germline CDR1 DFQATT, CDR2 SNEGSKA (reference sequence). The junction had 11 bases not matched to a gene; V was cut back by 5 bases and J by 3 bases. This CDR3 contains 16 residues. The CDR3 loop reads CSAPPGQGVDKNIQYF. For the CDR3, the DNA is TGCAGTGCTCCCCCGGGACAGGGTGTGGACAAAAACATTCAGTACTTC.

V and J are TRBV24-1 and TRBJ2-5; D is unclear. Germline CDR1 reads KGHDR; CDR2 reads SFDVKD. This CDR3 is 12 amino acids long. V lost 0 bases, J lost 5 bases, and 3 bases lay in between. The CDR3 region has the DNA TGTGCCACCAGTGATTTGATGGAGACCCAGTACTTC. Translated: CATSDLMETQYF.

This clonotype was observed many times. The chain couples TRBV6-5 to TRBJ2-2, with TRBD2 identical over 12 bases. From germline, CDR1 is MNHEY and CDR2 SVGAGI. CDR3 length: 17 amino acids. The ends lost 2 bases at V and 7 bases at J; junction bases unmatched: 8. CDR3 loop: CASSYDLAGGPNGELFF. The CDR3 nucleotides read TGTGCCAGCAGTTACGATCTAGCGGGAGGGCCGAACGGGGAGCTGTTTTTT.

The chain employs TRBV29-1 and TRBJ2-5, with D tentatively TRBD1 (5 bases). Germline V gives CDR1 SQVTM, CDR2 ANQGSEA. V was trimmed by 3 bases and J by 5 bases, leaving 13 bases between them. CDR3 length equals 13 residues. CDR3 in amino acids: CSVDSQGGETQYF. CDR3 nucleotides: TGCAGCGTTGATAGCCAGGGTGGCGAGACCCAGTACTTC.

This clonotype was recorded many times. The chain is built from TRBV28 and TRBJ2-3; TRBD1 aligns across 9 bases. The CDR3 is 12 amino acids. CDR1 MDHEN and CDR2 SYDVKM come from the germline V gene. Trimming cost V 7 bases and J 13 bases; bases outside gene matches: 9. The CDR3, as DNA: TGTGCCAGCACTTTGGGACAGGGAAAGGAGTATTTT. The encoded protein is CASTLGQGKEYF.

The rearrangement joins TRBV7-6 to TRBJ2-4, with D uncertain. This CDR3 contains 13 residues. Germline CDR1 SGHVS, CDR2 FNYEAQ. Trimming left V 2 bases short and J 6 bases short, with 8 bases between. The CDR3 coding sequence is TGTGCCAGCAGCTTAATGGGATCAAACATTCAGTACTTC. It yields the protein CASSLMGSNIQYF.

This clonotype was found a few times. V gene TRBV7-3 combines with J gene TRBJ2-5, with unresolved D. Per germline, CDR1 SGHTA and CDR2 FQGTGA. V lost 5 bases to trimming and J lost 3 bases, with 10 bases between them. The length of the CDR3 is 13 residues. In nucleotides, the CDR3 is TGTGCCAGCAGCCCGGTTTCAAAAGAGACCCAGTACTTC. Residues: CASSPVSKETQYF.

This clonotype showed up many times. The J gene is TRBJ2-1, the V gene TRBV7-6; 8 nucleotides align to TRBD2. The V gene end was trimmed by 5 bases and the J gene end by 4 bases; junction bases not matched to a gene: 10. The CDR3 sequence is 16 residues long. Germline CDR1 is SGHVS and CDR2 is FNYEAQ. The CDR3 is CASSPMGGGGYNEQFF. CDR3 sequence (DNA): TGTGCCAGCAGCCCGATGGGGGGCGGGGGGTACAATGAGCAGTTCTTC.

The rearrangement links TRBV7-8 to TRBJ1-4; 7 bases fit TRBD1. CDR1 SGHVS and CDR2 FQNEAQ come from the germline V gene. Unmatched junction bases numbered 10, after V lost 1 base and J lost 5 bases. The CDR3 sequence is 17 residues long. This chain's CDR3 is CASSLVLWDSRNEKLFF. The CDR3 coding sequence is TGTGCCAGCAGCTTAGTCTTATGGGACAGCAGAAATGAAAAACTGTTTTTT.

Only a few counts were recorded for this clonotype. V is TRBV7-2 and J is TRBJ2-4; D might be TRBD1 (5 bases). The germline V and J ends were trimmed by 5 bases and 6 bases, with 17 bases remaining between them. Germline V lookup: CDR1 SGHTA, CDR2 FQGNSA. The CDR3 consists of 15 residues. The CDR3: CASSTSLGLRNIQYF. The CDR3 DNA is TGTGCCAGCAGCACCTCGCTGGGGCTCAGAAACATTCAGTACTTC.

The chain uses TRBV4-2 and TRBJ2-7, with TRBD1 as a possible D gene (6 bases). This CDR3 region has 14 residues. Germline-derived CDR1 and CDR2 are LGHNA and YNFKEQ. Between the trimmed V and J ends, which lost 6 bases and 0 bases, there was a span of 12 bases. The CDR3 protein is CASRPSDSSYEQYF. DNA of the CDR3: TGTGCCAGCAGACCTTCGGACAGCTCCTACGAGCAGTACTTC.